The clone carrying this TCR beta chain occurred a few times. The entry originates in a study of shared T cell receptors in the human thymus. Measured with immunoSEQ multiplex PCR; TCRdb has only the in-frame clones, and not every one. The sample carries some 640,000 clones, about 89% recorded once. The CDR3 contains 15 residues. CDR1 is MNHNY and CDR2 is SVGAGI in the germline V gene (reference sequence). V lost 0 bases, J lost 1 base, and 9 bases lay in between. These same records also appear under a second study, on human thymus T cells. That paper adds: Congenital heart defects were the reason for the corrective surgery that the donors, healthy Finnish infants, were having. Corrective heart surgery yielded resections, and these provided the thymus tissue. Thymic and blood repertoires seemed to favor certain V and J genes. Related work showed strongly overlapping thymic repertoires across unrelated individuals.

Source material: thymocytes. The clonotype originates from a boy less than two years old with a congenital heart defect. The V and J genes are TRBV6-6 and TRBJ1-1; D uncertain. In DNA, the CDR3 is TGTGCCAGCAGTTACTCGAGTAGAAAGAACACTGAAGCTTTCTTT. Protein: CASSYSSRKNTEAFF.